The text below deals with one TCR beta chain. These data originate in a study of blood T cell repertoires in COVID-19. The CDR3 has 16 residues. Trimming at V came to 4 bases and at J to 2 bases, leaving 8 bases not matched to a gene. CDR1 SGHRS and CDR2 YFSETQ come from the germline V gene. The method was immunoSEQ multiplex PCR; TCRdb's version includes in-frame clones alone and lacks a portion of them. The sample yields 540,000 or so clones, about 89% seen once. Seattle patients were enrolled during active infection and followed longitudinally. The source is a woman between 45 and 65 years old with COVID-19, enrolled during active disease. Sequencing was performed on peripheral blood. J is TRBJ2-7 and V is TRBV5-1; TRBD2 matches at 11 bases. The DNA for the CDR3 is TGCGCCAGCAGCCGGCAGGGACTAGCGGAGCCCTACGAGCAGTACTTC. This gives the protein CASSRQGLAEPYEQYF.